Sequencing of this TCR beta chain was carried out in a study of control samples from healthy donors and cancer patients. The table came from immunoSEQ multiplex PCR; TCRdb's copy has only in-frame clones and leaves some out. The table includes approximately 50,000 clones, about 85% detected once. V was shortened by 3 bases and J by 0 bases, with 15 bases between the two germline ends. Germline V gene sequence: CDR1 ENHRY, CDR2 SYGVKD. CDR3 size: 18 residues. The receptor was derived from a man in his 60s with head and neck cancer. V gene TRBV10-3 combines with J gene TRBJ2-6; D perhaps matches TRBD1 (6 bases). The sample consisted of PBMCs. The CDR3 spells CAISDPGHPSSGANVLTF. The CDR3 DNA reads as TGTGCCATCAGTGATCCGGGACATCCGTCCTCTGGGGCCAACGTCCTGACTTTC.